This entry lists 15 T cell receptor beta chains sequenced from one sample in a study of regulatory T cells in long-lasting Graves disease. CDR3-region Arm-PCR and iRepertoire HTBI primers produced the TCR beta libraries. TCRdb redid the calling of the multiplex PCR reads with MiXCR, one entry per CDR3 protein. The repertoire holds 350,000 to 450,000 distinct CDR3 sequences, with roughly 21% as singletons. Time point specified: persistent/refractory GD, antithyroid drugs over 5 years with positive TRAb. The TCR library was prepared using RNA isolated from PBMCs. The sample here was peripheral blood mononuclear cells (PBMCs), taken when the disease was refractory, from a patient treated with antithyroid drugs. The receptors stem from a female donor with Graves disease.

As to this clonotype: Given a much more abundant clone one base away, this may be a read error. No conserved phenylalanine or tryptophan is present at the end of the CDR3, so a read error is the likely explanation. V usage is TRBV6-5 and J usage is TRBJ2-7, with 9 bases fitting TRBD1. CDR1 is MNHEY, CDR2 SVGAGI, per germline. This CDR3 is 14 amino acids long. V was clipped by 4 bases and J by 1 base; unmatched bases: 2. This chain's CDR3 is CASSWGQGSYEQYL. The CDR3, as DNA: TGTGCCAGCAGTTGGGGACAGGGATCCTACGAGCAGTACCTC.

CDR3 bases: TGCAGTACCCACTCCCCCATGGCCGGCACCTACGAGCAGTACTTC. Protein: CSTHSPMAGTYEQYF. The chain carries TRBV20-1 and TRBJ2-7; D ambiguous. The V gene's germline CDR1 is DFQATT and CDR2 SNEGSKA (reference sequence). Trimming removed 8 bases from V and 2 bases from J, with 22 bases in between. This CDR3 is built from 15 residues.

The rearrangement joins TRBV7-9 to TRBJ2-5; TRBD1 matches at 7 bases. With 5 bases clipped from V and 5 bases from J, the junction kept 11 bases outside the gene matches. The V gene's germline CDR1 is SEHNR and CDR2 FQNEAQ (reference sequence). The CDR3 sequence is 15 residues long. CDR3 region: CASSPRGQVDETQYF. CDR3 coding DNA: TGTGCCAGCAGCCCGCGTGGACAGGTCGACGAGACCCAGTACTTC.

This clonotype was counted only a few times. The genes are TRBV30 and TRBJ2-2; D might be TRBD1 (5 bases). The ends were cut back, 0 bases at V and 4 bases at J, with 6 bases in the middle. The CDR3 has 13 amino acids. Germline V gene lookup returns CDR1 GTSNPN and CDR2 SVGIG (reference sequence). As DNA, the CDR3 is TGTGCCTGGAGTGTAGGGGTCACCGGGGAGCTGTTTTTT. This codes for CAWSVGVTGELFF. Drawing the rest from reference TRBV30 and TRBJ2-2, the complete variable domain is SQTIHQWPATLVQPVGSPLSLECTVEGTSNPNLYWYRQAAGRGLQLLFYSVGIGQISSEVPQNLSASRPQDRQFILSSKKLLLSDSGFYLCAWSVGVTGELFFGEGSRLTVL.

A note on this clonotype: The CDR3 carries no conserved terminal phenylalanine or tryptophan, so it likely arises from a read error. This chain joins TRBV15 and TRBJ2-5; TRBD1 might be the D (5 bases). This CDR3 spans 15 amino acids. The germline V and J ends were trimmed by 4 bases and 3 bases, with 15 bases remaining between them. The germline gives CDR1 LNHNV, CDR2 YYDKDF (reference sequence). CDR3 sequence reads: CATSKNLDTKETQYL. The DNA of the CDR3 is TGTGCCACCAGCAAGAACCTGGACACCAAAGAGACCCAGTACCTC.

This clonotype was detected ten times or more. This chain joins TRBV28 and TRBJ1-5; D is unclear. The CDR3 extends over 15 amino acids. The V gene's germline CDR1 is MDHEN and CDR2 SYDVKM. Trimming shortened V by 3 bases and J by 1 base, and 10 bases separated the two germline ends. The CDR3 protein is CASSFLGQSNQPQHF. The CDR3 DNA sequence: TGTGCCAGCAGTTTTCTTGGGCAGAGCAATCAGCCCCAGCATTTT.

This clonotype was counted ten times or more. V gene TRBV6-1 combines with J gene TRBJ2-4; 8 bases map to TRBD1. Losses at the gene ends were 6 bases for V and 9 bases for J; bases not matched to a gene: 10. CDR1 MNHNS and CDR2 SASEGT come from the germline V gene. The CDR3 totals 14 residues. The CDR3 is CASSGSQGAGIQYF. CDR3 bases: TGTGCCAGCAGCGGATCTCAGGGGGCTGGCATTCAGTACTTC.

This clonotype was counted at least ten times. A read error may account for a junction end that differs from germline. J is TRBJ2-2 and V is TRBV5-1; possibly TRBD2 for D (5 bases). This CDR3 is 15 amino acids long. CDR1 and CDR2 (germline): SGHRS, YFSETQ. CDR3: CASSPRGANTGELFF. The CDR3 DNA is TGTGCCAGCAGCCCCCGGGGAGCGAACACCGGGGAGCTGTTTTTT.

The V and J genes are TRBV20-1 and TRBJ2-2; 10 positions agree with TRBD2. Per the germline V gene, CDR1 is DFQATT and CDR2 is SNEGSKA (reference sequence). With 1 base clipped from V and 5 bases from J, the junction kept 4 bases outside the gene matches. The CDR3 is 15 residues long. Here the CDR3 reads CSARAHSGRTGELFF. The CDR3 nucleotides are TGCAGTGCTAGAGCTCATAGCGGGAGGACCGGGGAGCTGTTTTTT.

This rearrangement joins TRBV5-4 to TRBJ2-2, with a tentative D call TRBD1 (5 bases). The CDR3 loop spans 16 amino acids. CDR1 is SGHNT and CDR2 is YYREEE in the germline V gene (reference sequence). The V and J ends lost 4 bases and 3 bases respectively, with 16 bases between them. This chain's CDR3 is CASSMEGASYTGELFF. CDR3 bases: TGTGCCAGCAGCATGGAAGGGGCCAGTTACACCGGGGAGCTGTTTTTT.

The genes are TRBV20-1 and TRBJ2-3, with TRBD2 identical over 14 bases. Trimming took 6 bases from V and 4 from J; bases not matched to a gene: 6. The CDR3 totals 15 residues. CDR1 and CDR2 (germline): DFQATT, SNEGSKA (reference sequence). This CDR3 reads CSATGTSGSPDTQYF. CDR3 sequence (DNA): TGCAGTGCCACCGGGACTAGCGGGAGCCCAGATACGCAGTATTTT.

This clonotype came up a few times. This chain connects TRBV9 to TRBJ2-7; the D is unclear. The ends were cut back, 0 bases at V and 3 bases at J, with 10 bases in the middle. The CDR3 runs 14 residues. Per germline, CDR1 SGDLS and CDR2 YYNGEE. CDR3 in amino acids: CASSVEPASYEQYF. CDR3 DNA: TGTGCCAGCAGCGTAGAGCCGGCTAGCTACGAGCAGTACTTC.

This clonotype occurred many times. CDR3 nucleotide sequence: TGTGCCAGCAGTAGACAGACCTATAATTCACCCCTCCACTTT. Amino acid sequence: CASSRQTYNSPLHF. The rearrangement links TRBV6-1 to TRBJ1-6; possibly TRBD1 for D (5 bases). With 5 bases removed from V and 2 bases from J, the gap between germline ends came to 7 bases. This CDR3 is built from 14 residues. The germline V gene encodes CDR1 MNHNS and CDR2 SASEGT.

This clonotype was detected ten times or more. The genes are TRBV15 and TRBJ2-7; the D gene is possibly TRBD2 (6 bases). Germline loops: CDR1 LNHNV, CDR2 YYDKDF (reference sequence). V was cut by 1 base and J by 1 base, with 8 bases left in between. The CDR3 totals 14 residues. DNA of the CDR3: TGTGCCACCAGCAGAGTGGAGGGATCCTACGAGCAGTACTTC. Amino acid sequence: CATSRVEGSYEQYF.

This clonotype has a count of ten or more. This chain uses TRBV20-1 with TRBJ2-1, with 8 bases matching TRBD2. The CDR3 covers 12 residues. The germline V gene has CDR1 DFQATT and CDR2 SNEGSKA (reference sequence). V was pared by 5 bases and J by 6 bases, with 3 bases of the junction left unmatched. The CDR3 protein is CSAPGTSNEQFF. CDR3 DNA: TGCAGTGCTCCCGGGACTAGCAATGAGCAGTTCTTC.